This T cell receptor (beta chain) was sequenced during a study of T cell changes during pregnancy in multiple sclerosis. The CDR3 extends over 16 amino acids. The J segment lost 0 bases and the V segment lost 2 bases, leaving 4 bases of the junction unmatched. CDR1 and CDR2 from the germline V gene are SGHRS and YFSETQ. Assay used: immunoSEQ multiplex PCR; TCRdb lists only in-frame clones, some missing. The sample lists about 120,000 clones; 93% were seen once. The sequences come from peripheral blood, collected before pregnancy. The rearrangement links TRBV5-1 to TRBJ1-4; 7 bases map to TRBD1. The clonotype was recovered from a female donor with multiple sclerosis, enrolled in a pregnancy study. The CDR3 coding sequence is TGCGCCAGCAGCTTACCGGGACAGTCAACTAATGAAAAACTGTTTTTT. This encodes CASSLPGQSTNEKLFF.